This entry lists 18 T cell receptor beta chains sequenced from one sample in a study of tissue T cells after allogeneic stem cell transplantation. Sequencing used immunoSEQ multiplex PCR; TCRdb keeps in-frame clones, though not all of them. The sample shows 45,000 to 50,000 clones, nearly 75% of them seen only once. The sequenced material came from sorted cells pooled from one or two spleens. Receptors were obtained from a pool of C57BL/6 mice in good health.

Comment on this clone: Gene and germline names: mouse. The read stops 1 residue short of the end of the CDR3; the missing end is completed from the germline J gene. The chain couples TRBV12-2 to TRBJ2-5; tentative D call: TRBD2 (7 bases). In germline, CDR1 is SGHLS, CDR2 HYDKME. V was pared by 0 bases and J by 6 bases, with 9 bases between. The CDR3 loop spans 13 amino acids. The CDR3 sequence: CASSLWGADTQYF. The covered CDR3 bases are TGTGCCAGCTCTCTCTGGGGGGCGGACACCCAGTAC. The full variable domain, rest sourced from reference TRBV12-2 and TRBJ2-5, is NSGVVQSPRYIIKGKGERSILKCIPISGHLSVAWYQQTQGQELKFFIQHYDKMERDKGNLPSRFSVQQFDDYHSEMNMSALELEDSAVYFCASSLWGADTQYFGPGTRLLVL.

Comment on this clone: Mouse names are used for the genes. The observed sequence ends 1 residue before the CDR3 terminus, with the missing tail filled in from the germline J gene. This chain connects TRBV29 to TRBJ1-6; possible D gene TRBD1, 6 bases. TRBJ1-6 is assigned to the ORF class and has an uncertain function. Per the germline V gene, CDR1 is MSHET and CDR2 is SYDVDS. This CDR3 has 15 amino acids. The V end was cut by 4 bases, the J end by 4 bases, with 11 bases between. CDR3 bases read: TGTGCTAGCAGTTCCAGGACAGTTTATAATTCGCCCCTCTAC. Translating it yields CASSSRTVYNSPLY. The whole CDR3 protein reads CASSSRTVYNSPLYF.

Concerning this clone itself: Gene names follow the mouse nomenclature. The CDR3 DNA, read in part, is TGTGCCTGGAGTCAGGGAAGTTCTGGAAATACGCTCTAT. Amino acids: CAWSQGSSGNTLY. The CDR3 reads in full as CAWSQGSSGNTLYF. The chain recombines TRBV31 with TRBJ1-3, with unresolved D. The sequenced fragment ends 1 residue before the CDR3 boundary, so the rest is inferred from the germline J gene. CDR1 GKSSPN and CDR2 SITVG come from the germline V gene. The germline V and J ends were trimmed by 1 base and 0 bases, with 7 bases remaining between them. The CDR3 spans 14 residues.

As regards this clone: Gene names are the mouse ones. The CDR3 end is not reached by the read, which stops 1 residue before it; the germline J gene fills it in. The chain combines TRBV20 with TRBJ1-2; D ambiguous. The CDR3 consists of 12 residues. Germline CDR1 is GFQATS and CDR2 is STVNSAI. The CDR3 sequence is CGVEGKNSDYTF. The CDR3 bases that were read are TGTGGGGTAGAAGGCAAGAACTCCGACTACACC.

About this clone: Gene names and germline refer to mouse. The read comes to an end 1 residue before the CDR3 does, leaving the germline J gene to fill in the end. The J gene is TRBJ2-2, the V gene TRBV13-1; TRBD2 is a possible D gene (6 bases). There are 16 residues in the CDR3. Germline assignment: CDR1 NSHNY and CDR2 SYGAGN. V lost 3 bases and J 0 bases, leaving 12 bases between the germline ends. CDR3 residues: CASSGPWGSNTGQLYF. The sequenced CDR3 bases are TGTGCCAGCAGTGGGCCCTGGGGTTCAAACACCGGGCAGCTCTAC.

Note on this clone: Gene names are the mouse ones. The part of the CDR3 DNA that was read is TGTGCCAGCGGTGATCTGGGTGACCAAGACACCCAGTAC. It is translated as CASGDLGDQDTQY. The CDR3 as a whole reads CASGDLGDQDTQYF. The chain employs TRBV13-2 and TRBJ2-5; perhaps TRBD2 as D (5 bases). The read stops 1 residue short of the end of the CDR3; the missing end is completed from the germline J gene. Looked up from germline, CDR1 is NNHNN and CDR2 is SYGAGS (reference sequence). The CDR3 runs 14 residues. With 1 base removed from V and 1 base from J, the gap between germline ends came to 7 bases.

As concerns this clone: The genes are named according to mouse. The CDR3 end falls 1 residue outside the read, so it is completed with the germline J gene. V and J are TRBV12-2 and TRBJ1-4, with a possible D match to TRBD1 (5 bases). The CDR3 contains 14 residues. Germline V gene lookup returns CDR1 SGHLS and CDR2 HYDKME. The ends were cut back, 0 bases at V and 2 bases at J, with 6 bases in the middle. CDR3 DNA (partial): TGTGCCAGCTCTCTCGCAGGGTCCAACGAAAGATTATTT. This sequence encodes CASSLAGSNERLF. The complete CDR3 sequence is CASSLAGSNERLFF. The full variable domain, completed using reference TRBV12-2 and TRBJ1-4, is NSGVVQSPRYIIKGKGERSILKCIPISGHLSVAWYQQTQGQELKFFIQHYDKMERDKGNLPSRFSVQQFDDYHSEMNMSALELEDSAVYFCASSLAGSNERLFFGHGTKLSVL.

About this clone itself: Mouse germline and gene names are used. The CDR3 goes on 1 residue after the read ends, and that part is filled in from the germline J gene. This chain uses TRBV4 with TRBJ1-4; no clear D. Trimming shortened V by 3 bases and J by 0 bases, and 5 bases separated the two germline ends. The CDR3 consists of 14 residues. CDR1 is LGHDT, CDR2 YNNKQL, per germline (reference sequence). CDR3 amino acids: CASSYRVSNERLFF. Incomplete CDR3 DNA: TGTGCCAGCAGCTACAGAGTTTCCAACGAAAGATTATTT.

To note about this clone: Mouse names are used for the genes. From the germline J gene comes the end of the CDR3, since the read stops 1 residue before it. J is TRBJ2-5 and V is TRBV3; TRBD2 might be the D (5 bases). The CDR3 sequence is 14 residues long. The germline gives CDR1 SNHLY, CDR2 FYNGKV (reference sequence). Trimming took 3 bases from V and 1 from J, leaving 8 bases between them. Incomplete CDR3 DNA: TGTGCCAGCAGCTTTATTGGGGACCAAGACACCCAGTAC. Encoded protein: CASSFIGDQDTQY. The full-length CDR3 reads as CASSFIGDQDTQYF.

This clone was picked up one time. The gene names here belong to mouse. The read ends 1 residue early relative to the CDR3; the germline J gene fills the gap. V and J are TRBV3 and TRBJ1-6; D possibly corresponds to TRBD1 (6 bases). TRBJ1-6 falls under the ORF class, with uncertain function. CDR1 is SNHLY and CDR2 is FYNGKV in the germline V gene (reference sequence). The ends were cut back, 1 base at V and 3 bases at J, with 10 bases in the middle. This CDR3 has 16 residues. Partial CDR3 DNA: TGTGCCAGCAGCTTAGGGGGGCGGGACTATAATTCGCCCCTCTAC. Its translation: CASSLGGRDYNSPLY. The full CDR3 is CASSLGGRDYNSPLYF.

In the case of this clone: Mouse gene names apply. The read terminates 1 residue ahead of where the CDR3 ends, so the germline J gene completes it. V usage is TRBV12-1 and J usage is TRBJ2-7; 8 bases match TRBD1. CDR1 is SGHSN, CDR2 HYEKVE, per germline. The CDR3 totals 14 residues. V dropped 3 bases and J dropped 4; count of bases not matched to a gene: 7. The CDR3 is CASSVDRGGYEQYF. The part of the CDR3 DNA that was read is TGTGCCAGCTCTGTCGACAGGGGAGGATATGAACAGTAC.

About this clone: Gene names are mouse gene names. The CDR3 goes on 1 residue after the read ends, and that part is filled in from the germline J gene. The chain joins TRBV13-2 to TRBJ1-3; TRBD1 agrees at 9 bases. The CDR3 runs 16 residues. The trim removed 0 bases at V and 2 bases at J, leaving 3 bases unmatched. Germline loops: CDR1 NNHNN, CDR2 SYGAGS (reference sequence). CDR3 DNA, as far as it was read: TGTGCCAGCGGTGATGTAGACAGGGGGGCTGGAAATACGCTCTAT. Translating it yields CASGDVDRGAGNTLY. The complete CDR3 reads CASGDVDRGAGNTLYF.

On this clone itself: Mouse gene names apply. The CDR3 end is not reached by the read, which stops 1 residue before it; the germline J gene fills it in. The V and J genes are TRBV19 and TRBJ2-4; D is possibly TRBD2 (6 bases). The CDR3 length is 13 residues. In germline, CDR1 is FNHDT, CDR2 SITEND (reference sequence). Trimming stripped 4 bases from V and 5 bases from J, with 11 bases between. Partial CDR3 DNA: TGTGCCAGCAGTGGGGGGAGAGGAAACACCTTGTAC. This sequence encodes CASSGGRGNTLY. The complete CDR3 protein is CASSGGRGNTLYF.

This clone showed up just a few times. Mouse names are used for the genes. With the read ending 1 residue before the CDR3 end, the germline J gene is used to fill in that end. The chain recombines TRBV13-2 with TRBJ2-5; D is possibly TRBD2 (6 bases). Germline assignment: CDR1 NNHNN and CDR2 SYGAGS (reference sequence). This CDR3 has 14 residues. The V and J ends lost 3 bases and 3 bases respectively, with 11 bases between them. CDR3 sequence reads: CASGALTGQDTQYF. Partial CDR3 DNA: TGTGCCAGCGGTGCCCTCACTGGGCAAGACACCCAGTAC.

To note about this clone: Mouse gene names apply. From the germline J gene comes the end of the CDR3, since the read stops 1 residue before it. V gene TRBV1 combines with J gene TRBJ1-1; possible D gene TRBD1, 5 bases. Germline V gene sequence: CDR1 NSQYPW, CDR2 LRSPGD (reference sequence). The CDR3 is made up of 13 amino acids. V lost 2 bases, J lost 3 bases, and 7 bases lay in between. The CDR3 here is CTCSAQGDTEVFF. Incomplete CDR3 DNA: TGCACCTGCAGTGCACAGGGAGACACAGAAGTCTTC.

On this clone: All gene names here are mouse names. The read stops 1 residue short of the end of the CDR3; the missing end is completed from the germline J gene. The chain joins TRBV19 to TRBJ2-7; D could derive from TRBD1 or TRBD2 (5 bases each). The length of the CDR3 is 13 residues. V lost 6 bases and J lost 0, with 10 bases in between. The V gene's germline CDR1 is FNHDT and CDR2 SITEND (reference sequence). The CDR3 bases that were read are TGTGCCAGCACCCCGGGGCCCTCCTATGAACAGTAC. This encodes CASTPGPSYEQY. In full, the CDR3 reads CASTPGPSYEQYF.

In regard to this clone: Gene names follow the mouse nomenclature. Coverage ceases 1 residue before the CDR3 finishes, and the germline J gene fills in the end. J is TRBJ2-1 and V is TRBV21; D uncertain. TRBV21 is filed as an ORF, its function uncertain. V gave up 0 bases and J gave up 1 base, with 7 bases separating them. The CDR3 contains 15 residues. The CDR3 loop is CASSQSDGNYAEQFF. The part of the CDR3 DNA that was read is TGTGCTAGCAGTCAATCTGATGGGAACTATGCTGAGCAGTTC.

Note on this clone: Genes and germline are mouse. The read terminates 1 residue before the CDR3 end, so the remaining end is supplied by the germline J gene. The sample carries other DNA sequences with the same CDR3. This chain connects TRBV13-3 to TRBJ2-4; D possibly corresponds to TRBD2 (6 bases). The CDR3 contains 13 residues. Germline CDR1 NNHDY, CDR2 SYVADS. Trimming cost V 2 bases and J 4 bases, with 8 bases left between them. CDR3 bases read: TGTGCCAGCAGTGACTGGGGAGAAAACACCTTGTAC. Protein: CASSDWGENTLY. The full CDR3 protein reads CASSDWGENTLYF.